A single TCR beta chain is shown here with its context. The sample is drawn from a study of blood T cell repertoires in COVID-19. Study-wide context: Specimens from acute and convalescent COVID-19 originated in the United States, Italy and Spain. Nucleic acid was either cDNA or gDNA, and it came from T cells, B-cell-depleted T cells, or PBMCs.

Original methodology: Amplification from reference gene primers served as the basis for estimated nucleated cell counts. Libraries were prepared by immunoSEQ multiplex PCR; TCRdb keeps only in-frame clonotypes and omits some of them. From that table come the V and J calls and clone size; the DNA was used to work out D and trimming. Of around 170,000 clones in the sample, 90% to 95% were seen once. This CDR3 comprises 13 residues. Germline V lookup: CDR1 SGHTA, CDR2 FQGNSA. V gave up 6 bases and J gave up 1 base, with 9 bases separating them. The receptor was derived from a man aged 50-59 years with acute or convalescent COVID-19. This rearrangement joins TRBV7-2 to TRBJ1-1, with D possibly being TRBD1 (5 bases). The sample taken for sequencing was peripheral blood. The CDR3 protein is CASRLDRNTEAFF. The DNA for the CDR3 is TGTGCCAGCAGACTCGACAGGAACACTGAAGCTTTCTTT.